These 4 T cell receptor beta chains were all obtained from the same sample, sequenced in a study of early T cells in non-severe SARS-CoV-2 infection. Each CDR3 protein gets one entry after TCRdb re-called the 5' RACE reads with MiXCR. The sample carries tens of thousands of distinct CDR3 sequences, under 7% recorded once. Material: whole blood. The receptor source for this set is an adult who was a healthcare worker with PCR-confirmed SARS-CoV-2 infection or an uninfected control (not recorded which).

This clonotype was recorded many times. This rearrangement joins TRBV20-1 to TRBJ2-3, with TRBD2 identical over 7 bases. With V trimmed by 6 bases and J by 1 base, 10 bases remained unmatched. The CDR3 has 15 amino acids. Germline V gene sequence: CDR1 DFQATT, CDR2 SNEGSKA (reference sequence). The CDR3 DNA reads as TGCAGTGCAAAAGACGTGAGCGGGGGCACAGATACGCAGTATTTT. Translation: CSAKDVSGGTDTQYF.

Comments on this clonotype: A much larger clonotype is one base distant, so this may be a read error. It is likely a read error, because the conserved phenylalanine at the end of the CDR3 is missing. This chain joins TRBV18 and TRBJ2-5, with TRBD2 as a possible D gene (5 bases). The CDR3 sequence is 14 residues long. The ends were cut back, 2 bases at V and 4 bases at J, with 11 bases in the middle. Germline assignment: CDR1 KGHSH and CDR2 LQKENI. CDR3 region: CASSPFRAGETQYY. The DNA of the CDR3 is TGTGCCAGCTCACCATTCCGCGCGGGAGAGACCCAGTACTAC.

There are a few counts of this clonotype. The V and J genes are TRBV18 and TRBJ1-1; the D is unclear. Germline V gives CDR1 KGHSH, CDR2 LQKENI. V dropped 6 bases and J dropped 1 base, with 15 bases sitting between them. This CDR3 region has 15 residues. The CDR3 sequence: CASSPTAKGNTEAFF. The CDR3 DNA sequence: TGTGCCAGCTCCCCGACGGCTAAGGGGAACACTGAAGCTTTCTTT.

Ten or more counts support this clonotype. CDR3 residues: CASSPTGTSGNTGELFF. The CDR3 coding sequence is TGTGCCAGCAGTCCAACAGGGACTAGCGGGAACACCGGGGAGCTGTTTTTT. The chain employs TRBV6-5 and TRBJ2-2; 11 bases are a match to TRBD2. This CDR3 comprises 17 residues. With V trimmed by 5 bases and J by 1 base, 6 bases remained unmatched. Per the germline V gene, CDR1 is MNHEY and CDR2 is SVGAGI.